This T cell receptor beta chain was profiled in a study of blood T cell repertoires in COVID-19. Method: immunoSEQ multiplex PCR; TCRdb's copy keeps in-frame clones and lacks some. Of about half a million clones listed, more than 85% are singletons. Trimming left V 3 bases short and J 4 bases short, with 7 bases between. The CDR3 totals 12 residues. Germline CDR1 SQVTM, CDR2 ANQGSEA. This clone has only one observation. The chain employs TRBV29-1 and TRBJ2-1; D unclear. This clonotype originated in a woman aged 55-69 years who had recovered from COVID-19. Sample: PBMCs or T cells enriched from blood (not recorded which). The CDR3 here is CSVDRSYNEQFF. CDR3 DNA: TGCAGCGTTGATAGAAGTTACAATGAGCAGTTCTTC.